Below, 3 T cell receptor beta chains from the same sample are listed, as sequenced in a study of T cell changes during pregnancy in multiple sclerosis (dated by TCRdb to between 2017 and 2020). Libraries were prepared through the immunoSEQ multiplex PCR assay. The immuneACCESS repertoire file appears here via TCRdb, limited to in-frame rearrangements. These files lack a portion of the clones; in checked studies, under half of the deficit traces to unresolved V genes, and the cause of the others is not known. The sample table holds about 100,000 clones, of which 75% to 95% were seen once. The top ten clones comprise about 3.4% of the sample. The starting material was peripheral blood, obtained in the second trimester of pregnancy. Every receptor here comes from a female donor with multiple sclerosis, enrolled in a pregnancy study.

The chain combines TRBV7-2 with TRBJ2-7; possible D gene TRBD2, 5 bases. V dropped 3 bases and J dropped 2 bases, with 11 bases sitting between them. This CDR3 contains 14 residues. The germline gives CDR1 SGHTA, CDR2 FQGNSA. CDR3 in amino acids: CASSLLAPPYEQYF. CDR3 coding DNA: TGTGCCAGCAGCTTGCTAGCACCGCCCTACGAGCAGTACTTC.

A remark on this clone: Within the sample, other DNA sequences also encode this same CDR3. The J gene is TRBJ2-7, the V gene TRBV10-3, with 10 bases that match TRBD2. J gave up 2 bases and V 6 bases, and 4 bases lay outside the gene matches. From germline, CDR1 is ENHRY and CDR2 SYGVKD. The CDR3 is 14 amino acids. The CDR3 sequence: CAISAGTSAYEQYF. The CDR3 bases are TGTGCCATCAGCGCCGGGACTAGCGCCTACGAGCAGTACTTC.

This chain connects TRBV29-1 to TRBJ2-7; 10 bases align to TRBD2. The CDR3 extends over 13 amino acids. The J segment lost 6 bases and the V segment lost 4 bases, leaving 6 bases of the junction unmatched. In germline, CDR1 is SQVTM, CDR2 ANQGSEA. The CDR3, as DNA: TGCAGCGTTGGCGCTAGCGGGAGTACCGAGCAGTACTTC. This sequence encodes CSVGASGSTEQYF.